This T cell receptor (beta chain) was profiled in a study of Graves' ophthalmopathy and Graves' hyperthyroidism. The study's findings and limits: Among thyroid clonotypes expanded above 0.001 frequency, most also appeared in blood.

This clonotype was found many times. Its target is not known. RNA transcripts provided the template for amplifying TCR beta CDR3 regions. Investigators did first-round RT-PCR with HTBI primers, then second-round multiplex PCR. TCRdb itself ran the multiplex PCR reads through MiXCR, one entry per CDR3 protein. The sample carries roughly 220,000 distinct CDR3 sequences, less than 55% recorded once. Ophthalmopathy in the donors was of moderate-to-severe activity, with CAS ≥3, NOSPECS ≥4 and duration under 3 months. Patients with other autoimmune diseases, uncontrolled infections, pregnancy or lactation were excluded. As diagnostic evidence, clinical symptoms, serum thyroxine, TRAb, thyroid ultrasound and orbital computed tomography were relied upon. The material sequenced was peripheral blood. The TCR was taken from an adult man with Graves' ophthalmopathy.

The DNA of the CDR3 is TGTGCCAGCAGCTCCAGGGGCTCCTACGAGCAGTACTTC. Protein sequence: CASSSRGSYEQYF. The chain links TRBV7-9 to TRBJ2-7, with D tentatively TRBD1 (6 bases). CDR3 size: 13 residues. V was cut by 4 bases and J by 0 bases, with 7 bases left in between. Per germline, CDR1 SEHNR and CDR2 FQNEAQ (reference sequence).